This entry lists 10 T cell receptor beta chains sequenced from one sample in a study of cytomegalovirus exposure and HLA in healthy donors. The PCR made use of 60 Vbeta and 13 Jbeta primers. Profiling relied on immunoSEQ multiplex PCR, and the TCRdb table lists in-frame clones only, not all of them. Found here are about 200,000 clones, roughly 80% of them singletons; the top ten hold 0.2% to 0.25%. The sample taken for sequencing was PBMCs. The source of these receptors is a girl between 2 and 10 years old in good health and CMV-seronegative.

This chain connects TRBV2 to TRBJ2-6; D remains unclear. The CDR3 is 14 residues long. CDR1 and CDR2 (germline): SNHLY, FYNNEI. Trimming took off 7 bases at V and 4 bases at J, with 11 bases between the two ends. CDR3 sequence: CASIGEKGANVLTF. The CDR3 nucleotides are TGTGCCAGCATCGGTGAGAAAGGGGCCAACGTCCTGACTTTC. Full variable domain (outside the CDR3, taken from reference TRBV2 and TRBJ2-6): EPEVTQTPSHQVTQMGQEVILRCVPISNHLYFYWYRQILGQKVEFLVSFYNNEISEKSEIFDDQFSVERPDGSNFTLKIRSTKLEDSAMYFCASIGEKGANVLTFGAGSRLTVL.

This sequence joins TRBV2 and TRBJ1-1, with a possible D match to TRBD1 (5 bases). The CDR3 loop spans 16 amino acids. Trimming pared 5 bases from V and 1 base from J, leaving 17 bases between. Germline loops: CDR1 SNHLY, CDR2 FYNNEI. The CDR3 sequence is CASSPGLSLWNTEAFF. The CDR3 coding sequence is TGTGCCAGCAGTCCAGGGCTATCTCTATGGAACACTGAAGCTTTCTTT. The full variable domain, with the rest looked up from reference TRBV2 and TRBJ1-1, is EPEVTQTPSHQVTQMGQEVILRCVPISNHLYFYWYRQILGQKVEFLVSFYNNEISEKSEIFDDQFSVERPDGSNFTLKIRSTKLEDSAMYFCASSPGLSLWNTEAFFGQGTRLTVV.

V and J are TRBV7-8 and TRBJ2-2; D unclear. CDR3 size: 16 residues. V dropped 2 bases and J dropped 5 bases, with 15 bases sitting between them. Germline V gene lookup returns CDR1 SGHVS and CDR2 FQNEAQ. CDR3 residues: CASSLFGRKGTGELFF. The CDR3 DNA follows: TGTGCCAGCAGCTTATTCGGCAGGAAAGGAACCGGGGAGCTGTTTTTT.

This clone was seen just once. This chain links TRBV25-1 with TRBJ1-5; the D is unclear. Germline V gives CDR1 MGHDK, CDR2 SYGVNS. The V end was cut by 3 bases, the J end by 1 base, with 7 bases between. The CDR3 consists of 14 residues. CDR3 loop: CASSDPQSNQPQHF. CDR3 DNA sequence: TGTGCCAGCAGTGACCCTCAGAGCAATCAGCCCCAGCATTTT.

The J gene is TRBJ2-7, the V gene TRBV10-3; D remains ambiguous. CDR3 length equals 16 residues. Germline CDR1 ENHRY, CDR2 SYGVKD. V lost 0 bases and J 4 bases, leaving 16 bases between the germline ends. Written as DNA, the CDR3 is TGTGCCATCAGTGAGTCGTTGTCACGCCGGGTGTACGAGCAGTACTTC. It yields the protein CAISESLSRRVYEQYF.

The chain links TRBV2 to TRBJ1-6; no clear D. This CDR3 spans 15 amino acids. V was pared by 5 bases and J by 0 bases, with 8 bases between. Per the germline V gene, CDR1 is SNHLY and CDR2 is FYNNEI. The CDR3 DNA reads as TGTGCCAGCAGTTCACAAAGCTCCTATAATTCACCCCTCCACTTT. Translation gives CASSSQSSYNSPLHF.

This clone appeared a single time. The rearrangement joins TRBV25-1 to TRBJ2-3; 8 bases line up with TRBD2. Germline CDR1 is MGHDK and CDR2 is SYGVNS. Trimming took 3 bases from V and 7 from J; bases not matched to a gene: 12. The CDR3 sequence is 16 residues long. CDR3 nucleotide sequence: TGTGCCAGCAGTGATTGGAGCGGGGGAGGATGGAATACGCAGTATTTT. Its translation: CASSDWSGGGWNTQYF.

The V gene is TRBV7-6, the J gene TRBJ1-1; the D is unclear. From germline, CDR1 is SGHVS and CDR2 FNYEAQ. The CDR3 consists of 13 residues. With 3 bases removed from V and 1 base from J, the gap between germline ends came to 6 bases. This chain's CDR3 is CASSFVKNTEAFF. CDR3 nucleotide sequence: TGTGCCAGCAGCTTTGTCAAGAACACTGAAGCTTTCTTT. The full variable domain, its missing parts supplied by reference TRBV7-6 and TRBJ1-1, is GAGVSQSPRYKVTKRGQDVALRCDPISGHVSLYWYRQALGQGPEFLTYFNYEAQQDKSGLPNDRFSAERPEGSISTLTIQRTEQRDSAMYRCASSFVKNTEAFFGQGTRLTVV.

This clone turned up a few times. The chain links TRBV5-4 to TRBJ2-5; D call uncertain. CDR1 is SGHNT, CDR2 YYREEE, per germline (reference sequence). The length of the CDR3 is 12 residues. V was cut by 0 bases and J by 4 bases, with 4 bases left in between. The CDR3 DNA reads TGTGCCAGCAGCTTGGCCTTAGAGACCCAGTACTTC. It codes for CASSLALETQYF.

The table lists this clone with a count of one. CDR3 region: CASSFLPGQGDEKLFF. Here the CDR3 DNA reads TGTGCCAGCAGTTTTTTACCGGGACAGGGAGATGAAAAACTGTTTTTT. The chain employs TRBV27 and TRBJ1-4; 9 bases line up with TRBD1. V lost 3 bases and J lost 6; bases outside the gene matches: 8. Germline CDR1 and CDR2: MNHEY and SMNVEV (reference sequence). CDR3 size: 16 residues.